These T cell receptor beta chains were read from a single sample in a study of shared clonotypes between healthy human individuals. Libraries were prepared by immunoSEQ multiplex PCR; TCRdb keeps only in-frame clonotypes and omits some of them. The repertoire has approximately 2,000,000 clones, just under 95% of them found once; the top ten carry roughly 0.34%. Sequencing was performed on naive CD4+ T cells from PBMCs. Receptors originate from a man younger than 30 in good health. Some clones in this sample may be carry-over from other donors' samples. CDR3s include the opening cysteine and the closing phenylalanine or tryptophan. Each record gives: D gene, V gene, clone size, J gene, CDR3 DNA, CDR3 protein. A D gene is named only where the DNA matches it firmly. Only some rows state a clone size, as once, few, many or a class for expanded clones.

TRBD2	TRBV19	NA	TRBJ2-4	TGTGCCAGTAGCCTCGGGACTAGCGGGCTAGCCAAAAACATTCAGTACTTC	CASSLGTSGLAKNIQYF
TRBD1	TRBV7-3	NA	TRBJ1-3	TGTGCCAGCAGCGTCGGGACAGGGAGCAACACCATATATTTT	CASSVGTGSNTIYF
NA	TRBV5-1	NA	TRBJ1-4	TGCGCCAGCAGCTTGCAGTATTATAATGAAAAACTGTTTTTT	CASSLQYYNEKLFF
TRBD2	TRBV5-1	NA	TRBJ2-1	TGCGCCAGCAGCTTGGTACTAGCGGGAGGTCCTTACAATGAGCAGTTCTTC	CASSLVLAGGPYNEQFF
NA	TRBV14	NA	TRBJ2-7	TGTGCCAGCAGCCAAGAAGCCGTATACGAGCAGTACTTC	CASSQEAVYEQYF
NA	TRBV28	NA	TRBJ1-1	TGTGCCAGCCTCCCACCCGCTATGAACACTGAAGCTTTCTTT	CASLPPAMNTEAFF
TRBD1	TRBV5-1	NA	TRBJ1-4	TGCGCCAGCAGCTTGGCCGGGACAGGGGACGAAAAACTGTTTTTT	CASSLAGTGDEKLFF
TRBD2	TRBV10-3	NA	TRBJ2-3	TGTGCCATCAGTGAGAGATTAGCGGGAGGGCCTAAAGATACGCAGTATTTT	CAISERLAGGPKDTQYF
NA	TRBV4-2	once	TRBJ2-1	TGTGCCAGCAGCGGACTTGGTTACAATGAGCAGTTCTTC	CASSGLGYNEQFF
TRBD1	TRBV5-1	NA	TRBJ1-1	TGCGCCAGCAGCCGAGCAGGGGGGAACACTGAAGCTTTCTTT	CASSRAGGNTEAFF
NA	TRBV14	few	TRBJ1-4	TGTGCCAGCAGCCCGCCGGCAGCTAATGAAAAACTGTTTTTT	CASSPPAANEKLFF
NA	TRBV11-2	NA	TRBJ2-7	TGTGCCAGCAGCTTTAGCGGTAGCTCCTACGAGCAGTACTTC	CASSFSGSSYEQYF
NA	TRBV28	NA	TRBJ2-7	TGTGCCAGCAGCGGAGCGGGCCTCTACGAGCAGTACTTC	CASSGAGLYEQYF
NA	TRBV7-2	NA	TRBJ2-7	TGTGCCAGCAGCTTACAGGGGGCTAGCGGCTCCTACGAGCAGTACTTC	CASSLQGASGSYEQYF